This T cell receptor beta chain was sequenced during a study of cytomegalovirus exposure and HLA in healthy donors. Turning to the study itself: Tens of millions of unique TCRs, all from HLA-typed donors, were included in an early release of the data. Across a few hundred genotyped donors, just over 80% landed in the Caucasian-associated ancestry cluster. Study-wide results and caveats: In vitro confirmation showed a few CMV-associated chains to be CMV antigen specific. Later on, a genetic analysis was performed. It linked a missense variant in DCLRE1C with V- and J-gene trimming of TCR beta.

This PCR relied on a set of 60 Vbeta primers and 13 Jbeta primers. TCRdb's copy holds only in-frame clones and misses some; the assay was immunoSEQ multiplex PCR. The sample holds roughly 130,000 clones, 80% seen once. In regard to this clone: The antigen remains unidentified.

Germline CDR1 and CDR2: SGHVS and FQNEAQ. V lost 4 bases and J 0 bases, leaving 7 bases between the germline ends. The CDR3 runs to 13 residues. The sample taken for sequencing was PBMCs. This TCR was sampled from a male donor in good health and CMV-seronegative. The chain is built from TRBV7-8 and TRBJ2-7; D might be TRBD1 (6 bases). CDR3 sequence (DNA): TGTGCCAGCAGCTCCAGGGGCTCCTACGAGCAGTACTTC. Translated, it gives CASSSRGSYEQYF.